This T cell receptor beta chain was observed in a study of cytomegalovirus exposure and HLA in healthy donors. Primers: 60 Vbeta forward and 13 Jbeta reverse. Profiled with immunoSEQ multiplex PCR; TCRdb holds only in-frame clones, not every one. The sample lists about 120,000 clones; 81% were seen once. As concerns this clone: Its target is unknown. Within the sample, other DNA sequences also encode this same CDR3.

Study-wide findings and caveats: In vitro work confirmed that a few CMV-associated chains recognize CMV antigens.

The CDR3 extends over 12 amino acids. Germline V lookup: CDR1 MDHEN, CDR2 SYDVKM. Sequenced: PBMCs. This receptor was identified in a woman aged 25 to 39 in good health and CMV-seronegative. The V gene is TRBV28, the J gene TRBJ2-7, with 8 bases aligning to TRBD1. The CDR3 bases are TGTTCCGAGCAGGGGGCGGCCTACGAGCAGTACTTC. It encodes CSEQGAAYEQYF.